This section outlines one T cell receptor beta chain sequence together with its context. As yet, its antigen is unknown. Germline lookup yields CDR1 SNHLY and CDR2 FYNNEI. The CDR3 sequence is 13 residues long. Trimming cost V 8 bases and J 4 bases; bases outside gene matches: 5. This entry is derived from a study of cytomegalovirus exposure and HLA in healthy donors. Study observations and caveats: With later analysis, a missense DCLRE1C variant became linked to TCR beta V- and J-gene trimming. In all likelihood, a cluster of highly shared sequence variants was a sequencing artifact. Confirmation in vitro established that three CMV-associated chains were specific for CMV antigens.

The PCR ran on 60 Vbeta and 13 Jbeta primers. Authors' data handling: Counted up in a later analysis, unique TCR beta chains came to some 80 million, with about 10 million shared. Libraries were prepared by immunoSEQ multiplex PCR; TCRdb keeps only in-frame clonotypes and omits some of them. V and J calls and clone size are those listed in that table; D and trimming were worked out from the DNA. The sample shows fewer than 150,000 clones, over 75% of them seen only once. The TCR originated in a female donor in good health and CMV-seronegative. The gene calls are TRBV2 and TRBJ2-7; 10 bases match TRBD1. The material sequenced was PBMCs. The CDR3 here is CASEGTGDYEQYF. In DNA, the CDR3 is TGTGCCAGCGAGGGGACAGGGGATTACGAGCAGTACTTC.